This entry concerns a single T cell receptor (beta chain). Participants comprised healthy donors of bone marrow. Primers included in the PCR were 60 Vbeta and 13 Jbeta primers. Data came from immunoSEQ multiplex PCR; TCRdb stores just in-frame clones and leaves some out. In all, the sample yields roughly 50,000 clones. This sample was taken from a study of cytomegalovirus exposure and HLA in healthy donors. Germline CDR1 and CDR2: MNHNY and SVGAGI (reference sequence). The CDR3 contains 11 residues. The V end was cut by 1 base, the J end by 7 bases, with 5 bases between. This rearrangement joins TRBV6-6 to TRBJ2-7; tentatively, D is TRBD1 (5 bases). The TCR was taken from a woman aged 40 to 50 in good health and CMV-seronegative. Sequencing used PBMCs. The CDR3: CASSYYREQYF. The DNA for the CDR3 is TGTGCCAGCAGTTACTACAGGGAGCAGTACTTC.